A single sample gave rise to the 29 T cell receptor beta chains below, sequenced in a study of blood T cells in healthy people across ages. PCR was performed a second time for about 6 to 11 cycles using a sample-barcoded 5' primer and a J-beta primer mix. TCRdb fed the 5' RACE reads into MiXCR, producing one record per CDR3 protein. This table holds about 1.4 million distinct CDR3 sequences, roughly 60% found once. The sequenced material came from blood. These receptor sequences come from a man between 18 and 29 years old in good health.

The chain recombines TRBV6-5 with TRBJ1-2; 8 bases match TRBD1. Losses at the gene ends were 5 bases for V and 7 bases for J; bases not matched to a gene: 15. Looked up from germline, CDR1 is MNHEY and CDR2 is SVGAGI. The length of the CDR3 is 16 residues. The CDR3 nucleotides read TGTGCCAGCAGTCAGGGACAGGTGACAAAACTACGTGGCTACACCTTC. It translates to CASSQGQVTKLRGYTF.

This chain uses TRBV10-3 with TRBJ1-1; possibly TRBD1 for D (5 bases). The CDR3 runs to 14 residues. Trimming removed 2 bases from V and 11 bases from J, with 18 bases in between. Germline V gives CDR1 ENHRY, CDR2 SYGVKD. DNA for the CDR3: TGTGCCATCAGTGAGGACCCGGGGGGACGGTGGGCTTTCTTT. Translating gives CAISEDPGGRWAFF.

J is TRBJ1-6 and V is TRBV7-2; TRBD1 might be the D (5 bases). V dropped 4 bases and J dropped 7 bases, with 14 bases sitting between them. Per the germline V gene, CDR1 is SGHTA and CDR2 is FQGNSA. CDR3 length equals 15 residues. The CDR3, as DNA: TGTGCCAGCAGCTCTCCGGGACGGGCGAATTCACCCCTCCACTTT. This gives the protein CASSSPGRANSPLHF.

The chain uses TRBV4-2 and TRBJ2-7, with 7 bases fitting TRBD1. Germline trimming cut 0 bases from V and 4 bases from J; bases unmatched to any gene: 3. Germline loops: CDR1 LGHNA, CDR2 YNFKEQ. This CDR3 is 14 amino acids long. This chain's CDR3 is CASSQDGRGYEQYF. The CDR3, as DNA: TGTGCCAGCAGCCAAGATGGCAGGGGGTACGAGCAGTACTTC.

V is TRBV20-1 and J is TRBJ2-1, with 8 bases that match TRBD2. The V and J ends lost 5 bases and 7 bases, in that order; junction bases with no gene match: 1. Germline values: CDR1 DFQATT, CDR2 SNEGSKA (reference sequence). The CDR3 sequence is 11 residues long. CDR3 protein: CSAGLANEQFF. The CDR3 coding sequence is TGCAGTGCTGGACTAGCTAATGAGCAGTTCTTC.

Concerning this clonotype: A read error may account for a junction end that differs from germline. V usage is TRBV7-7 and J usage is TRBJ2-2; 7 bases line up with TRBD1. CDR1 and CDR2 from the germline V gene are SSHAT and FNYEAQ (reference sequence). The CDR3 is 15 amino acids. The CDR3 DNA sequence: TGTGCTAGCAGCTCCGGGACAGACAACACCGGGGAGCTGTTTTTT. Its translation is CASSSGTDNTGELFF.

The sample holds a few counts of this clonotype. This rearrangement joins TRBV27 to TRBJ1-5; D is ambiguous. The CDR3 covers 13 residues. In germline, CDR1 is MNHEY, CDR2 SMNVEV (reference sequence). V was shortened by 2 bases and J by 4 bases, with 6 bases between the two germline ends. The CDR3 DNA sequence: TGTGCCAGCAGTTTACAGGCTAATCAGCCCCAGCATTTT. Translating it yields CASSLQANQPQHF.

The genes are TRBV7-2 and TRBJ1-1, with D possibly matching TRBD1 (5 bases). Looked up from germline, CDR1 is SGHTA and CDR2 is FQGNSA. The ends were cut back, 2 bases at V and 3 bases at J, with 13 bases in the middle. CDR3 length: 15 amino acids. CDR3 in amino acids: CASSLNSGGDTEAFF. The DNA for the CDR3 is TGTGCCAGCAGCTTAAATAGCGGGGGGGACACTGAAGCTTTCTTT.

A few counts support this clonotype. This chain connects TRBV20-1 to TRBJ2-7; D is unresolved. The CDR3 is made up of 12 amino acids. Germline V CDR1 and CDR2: DFQATT, SNEGSKA (reference sequence). The V end was cut by 3 bases, the J end by 0 bases, with 6 bases between. This CDR3 reads CSARVDSYEQYF. CDR3 DNA sequence: TGCAGTGCTAGGGTAGACTCCTACGAGCAGTACTTC.

The rearrangement joins TRBV12-3 or TRBV12-4 to TRBJ2-3; D remains ambiguous. V lost 5 bases to trimming and J lost 2 bases, with 14 bases between them. There are 15 residues in the CDR3. CDR3 in DNA: TGTGCCAGCAGTACAGCTTTGGACCACACAGATACGCAGTATTTT. Amino acid sequence: CASSTALDHTDTQYF.

Only a few counts were recorded for this clonotype. The chain uses TRBV20-1 and TRBJ2-3, with D perhaps TRBD2 (6 bases). Trimming left V 5 bases short and J 0 bases short, with 15 bases between. The CDR3 sequence is 15 residues long. Germline values: CDR1 DFQATT, CDR2 SNEGSKA (reference sequence). The CDR3 DNA sequence: TGCAGTGCTCCCCCTCTAGCGACTAGCACAGATACGCAGTATTTT. Translation: CSAPPLATSTDTQYF.

This clonotype was found many times. This chain uses TRBV20-1 with TRBJ2-1; 10 bases line up with TRBD2. The CDR3 sequence is 16 residues long. CDR1 DFQATT and CDR2 SNEGSKA come from the germline V gene (reference sequence). The junction had 5 bases not matched to a gene; V was cut back by 3 bases and J by 0 bases. CDR3 sequence reads: CSASKTSGPSYNEQFF. DNA for the CDR3: TGCAGTGCTAGTAAGACTAGCGGGCCCTCCTACAATGAGCAGTTCTTC.

This chain links TRBV4-2 with TRBJ2-1; TRBD2 might be the D (6 bases). V was cut by 0 bases and J by 2 bases, with 11 bases left in between. The CDR3 runs to 16 residues. The germline gives CDR1 LGHNA, CDR2 YNFKEQ. The CDR3 bases are TGTGCCAGCAGCCAAGAAATTTCTAGCGCCTACAATGAGCAGTTCTTC. Its protein product is CASSQEISSAYNEQFF.

Notes on this clonotype: Sequence at one end of the junction differs from germline and may be a read error. This rearrangement joins TRBV6-1 to TRBJ2-7; D not resolved. Germline V gives CDR1 MNHNS, CDR2 SASEGT. This CDR3 is built from 13 residues. The CDR3 DNA reads as TGTGCCAGCAGTGAAATTGCCTCCCACGAGCAGTACTTC. Its translation is CASSEIASHEQYF.

This clonotype was observed a few times. V gene TRBV29-1 combines with J gene TRBJ2-1, with 11 bases fitting TRBD1. V lost 3 bases to trimming and J lost 14 bases; unmatched junction nucleotides: 12. The CDR3 is 14 amino acids. Germline CDR1 and CDR2: SQVTM and ANQGSEA. CDR3 in DNA: TGCAGCGTTGATTATGGCGGGGGACAGGGGGGTGAGTTCTTC. Translation gives CSVDYGGGQGGEFF.

On this clonotype itself: Its ends do not fully match the called genes, so a read error is possible. V and J are TRBV2 and TRBJ2-2; D is unresolved. The CDR3 loop spans 13 amino acids. Germline V gives CDR1 SNHLY, CDR2 FYNNEI. CDR3 sequence reads: CASSNTKTGELFF. The CDR3 DNA follows: TGTGCCAGCAGTAACACGAAAACCGGGGAGCTGTTTTTT.

The chain couples TRBV20-1 to TRBJ2-1; TRBD2 agrees at 7 bases. Germline V gene lookup returns CDR1 DFQATT and CDR2 SNEGSKA (reference sequence). The CDR3 is made up of 14 amino acids. The ends lost 0 bases at V and 7 bases at J; junction bases unmatched: 6. CDR3 DNA: TGCAGTGCTAGAGATGCAGGGAGGGGTAATGAGCAGTTCTTC. Its translation is CSARDAGRGNEQFF.

This sequence joins TRBV6-2 or TRBV6-3 and TRBJ2-3; 9 bases agree with TRBD2. Looked up from germline, CDR1 is MNHEY and CDR2 is SVGEGT. The CDR3 covers 16 residues. V shed 8 bases and J 10 bases; nucleotides not matched to a gene: 19. The CDR3 here is CASSPGVSGSVVPQYF. The CDR3 region has the DNA TGTGCCAGCTCGCCGGGTGTTAGCGGGAGCGTCGTTCCGCAGTATTTT.

The chain couples TRBV29-1 to TRBJ1-2; possibly TRBD1 for D (6 bases). Trimming removed 3 bases at V and 8 bases at J, with 19 bases between. Germline-derived CDR1 and CDR2 are SQVTM and ANQGSEA. The CDR3 spans 14 residues. The CDR3, as DNA: TGCAGCGTTGAGGCCCCGGGGGCGCCAGGGGGCTACACCTTC. It encodes CSVEAPGAPGGYTF.

This clonotype has just a few counts. This chain links TRBV25-1 with TRBJ2-5, with D possibly matching TRBD1 (5 bases). V was clipped by 11 bases and J by 4 bases, with 8 bases between them. This CDR3 has 10 amino acids. Germline V gives CDR1 MGHDK, CDR2 SYGVNS. As DNA, the CDR3 is TGTGCCGCAGGGTTAGAGACCCAGTACTTC. As protein: CAAGLETQYF.

In the case of this clonotype: Relative to the germline gene, one junction end is altered; a read error may explain this. The V call is TRBV27, the J call TRBJ2-1, with D possibly being TRBD1 or TRBD2 (5 bases each). Germline-derived CDR1 and CDR2 are MNHEY and SMNVEV (reference sequence). The length of the CDR3 is 18 residues. As DNA, the CDR3 is TGTACCAGCAGTTTATGGGGGAAGGGGACGTCAGGTAGGAATGAGCAGTTCTTC. Translated: CTSSLWGKGTSGRNEQFF.

The chain couples TRBV12-3 or TRBV12-4 to TRBJ2-3, with D perhaps being TRBD1 or TRBD2 (6 bases each). This CDR3 spans 16 amino acids. V was pared by 4 bases and J by 2 bases, with 16 bases between. Here the CDR3 DNA reads TGTGCCAGCAGTTCAGCGGTTTGGGGGGCCACAGATACGCAGTATTTT. It yields the protein CASSSAVWGATDTQYF.

The chain recombines TRBV4-1 with TRBJ2-1; D gene uncertain. Germline V gene data show CDR1 as MGHRA and CDR2 as YSYEKL. The ends were cut back, 3 bases at V and 9 bases at J, with 12 bases in the middle. The CDR3 consists of 13 residues. CDR3 protein: CASSHRDGGEQFF. DNA for the CDR3: TGCGCCAGCAGCCATCGAGACGGCGGTGAGCAGTTCTTC.

The chain carries TRBV3-1 and TRBJ1-2; D possibly corresponds to TRBD1 (5 bases). The ends were cut back, 0 bases at V and 5 bases at J, with 16 bases in the middle. The CDR3 has 16 amino acids. Germline CDR1 and CDR2: LGHDT and YNNKEL (reference sequence). CDR3 bases: TGTGCCAGCAGCCAAGACAGTCCTCCCTGGGGGTATGGCTACACCTTC. Its translation is CASSQDSPPWGYGYTF.

There are a few counts of this clonotype. The V call is TRBV7-2, the J call TRBJ2-7; 11 bases map to TRBD2. CDR3 length: 15 amino acids. Losses at the gene ends were 7 bases for V and 4 bases for J; bases not matched to a gene: 9. In germline, CDR1 is SGHTA, CDR2 FQGNSA. This CDR3 reads CASKRSGGAFYEQYF. Here the CDR3 DNA reads TGTGCCAGCAAACGTAGCGGGGGGGCCTTTTACGAGCAGTACTTC.

This chain connects TRBV12-3 or TRBV12-4 to TRBJ2-3; perhaps TRBD2 as D (6 bases). The CDR3 is 14 amino acids. V was pared by 3 bases and J by 7 bases, with 14 bases between. The CDR3 coding sequence is TGTGCCAGCAGTTTGGGACTCCTCCTTAATACGCAGTATTTT. Protein: CASSLGLLLNTQYF.

This clonotype was observed a single time. This rearrangement joins TRBV9 to TRBJ2-7, with 7 nucleotides matching TRBD1. The J call may be faulty, since TRBJ2-4 better matches the DNA end. Germline CDR1 reads SGDLS; CDR2 reads YYNGEE. The CDR3 is 14 residues long. The CDR3 reads CASSVDWTGNIQYF. DNA of the CDR3: TGTGCCAGCAGCGTAGATTGGACAGGAAACATTCAGTACTTC.

This sequence joins TRBV18 and TRBJ2-1; weak D call: TRBD2 (5 bases). The germline V gene has CDR1 KGHSH and CDR2 LQKENI. The CDR3 is 15 amino acids. Trimming stripped 1 base from V and 2 bases from J, with 9 bases between. CDR3 DNA: TGTGCCAGCTCACCACAAGGAGGTCCCTACAATGAGCAGTTCTTC. As protein: CASSPQGGPYNEQFF.

This chain uses TRBV6-5 with TRBJ2-7; D unresolved. Trimming left V 0 bases short and J 5 bases short, with 5 bases between. The V gene's germline CDR1 is MNHEY and CDR2 SVGAGI. This CDR3 has 12 residues. The CDR3 DNA is TGTGCCAGCAGTTACTCACAGAACGAGCAGTACTTC. Residues: CASSYSQNEQYF.